The entry that follows covers one T cell receptor (beta chain) sequence. Subsets of CD8+ T cells were each sorted in triplicate at about 300,000 cells apiece. Naive CD8+ T cells displayed a CD45RO-CCR7+CD27+CD95- phenotype. This CDR3 comprises 14 residues. The germline gives CDR1 SQVTM, CDR2 ANQGSEA. The data were taken from a study of CXCR3-negative and CXCR3-positive naive CD8 T cells. About the research overall: Each library held about 1.5 +/- 0.3 million TRB reads, 120 million to 150 million in total.

Researchers prepared the TRB cDNA libraries using 5' RACE with UMI labels. Reanalyzing the 5' RACE reads, TCRdb keeps one entry per CDR3 protein, without DNA. This listing includes 90,000 to 95,000 distinct CDR3 sequences. Material: naive CXCR3- CD8+ T cells from blood. Subset meaning: CD45RO-CCR7+CD27+CD95- naive CD8+ T cells lacking CXCR3 (TNR3-). The genes are TRBV29-1 and TRBJ2-7; TCRdb's D call, TRBD2, is unchecked because there is no DNA. The sequence derives from a human donor in good health. Some clones in this sample may be carry-over from other donors' samples. CDR3 sequence reads: CSVEAGLAAGEQYF.